The 26 T cell receptor beta chains below come from one sample, sequenced in a study of shared clonotypes between healthy human individuals. CD45RO-negative, CCR7-positively selected cells formed the naive CD8 fraction, excluding terminally differentiated effector memory CD45RA+ cells. Assay: immunoSEQ multiplex PCR; the TCRdb copy retains only in-frame clones and omits some. The sample lists more than 2 million clones; over 85% were seen once. Material for sequencing was naive CD8+ T cells from PBMCs. The receptors originated from a man younger than 30 in good health. Some clones in this sample may be carry-over from other donors' samples.

Worth noting for this clone: The germline gene is not matched at one end of the junction; a read error may be the cause. The rearrangement uses TRBV9 and TRBJ2-3; D uncertain. This CDR3 is 19 amino acids long. The V gene's germline CDR1 is SGDLS and CDR2 YYNGEE. CDR3 in DNA: TGTGCCAGAAGCGTAGAGCAAACCCCGGGCCACCTCAGCACAGATACGCAGTATTTT. Its protein product is CARSVEQTPGHLSTDTQYF.

The V call is TRBV7-8, the J call TRBJ1-2, with 9 nucleotides matching TRBD1. With V trimmed by 5 bases and J by 4 bases, 5 bases remained unmatched. Germline V gene sequence: CDR1 SGHVS, CDR2 FQNEAQ. The CDR3 consists of 14 residues. The CDR3 sequence: CASSRGQGAYGYTF. CDR3 bases: TGTGCCAGCAGCCGGGGACAGGGCGCCTATGGCTACACCTTC.

V usage is TRBV7-8 and J usage is TRBJ2-1, with TRBD2 matching over 9 bases. Trimming took 8 bases from V and 5 from J; bases not matched to a gene: 10. This CDR3 has 15 amino acids. Germline V lookup: CDR1 SGHVS, CDR2 FQNEAQ. This chain's CDR3 is CASGTSRLSNNEQFF. In DNA, the CDR3 is TGTGCCAGCGGGACTAGCAGGCTATCTAACAATGAGCAGTTCTTC.

Only a few counts were recorded for this clone. The sample contains more than one DNA sequence encoding this CDR3. The chain joins TRBV29-1 to TRBJ1-1, with D perhaps TRBD1 (5 bases). The germline V and J ends were trimmed by 7 bases and 4 bases, with 7 bases remaining between them. The CDR3 loop spans 10 amino acids. Per the germline V gene, CDR1 is SQVTM and CDR2 is ANQGSEA. The CDR3 DNA follows: TGCAGCGCTAGGGGCACTGAAGCTTTCTTT. This encodes CSARGTEAFF.

There are a few counts of this clone. The CDR3 spells CAWSPGLGGEKLFF. Written as DNA, the CDR3 is TGTGCCTGGAGTCCCGGCCTTGGAGGTGAAAAACTGTTTTTT. V and J are TRBV30 and TRBJ1-4, with no clear D. CDR1 and CDR2 from the germline V gene are GTSNPN and SVGIG (reference sequence). Trimming cost V 2 bases and J 7 bases, with 14 bases left between them. The CDR3 totals 14 residues.

This clone is a singleton in its sample. The chain links TRBV11-1 to TRBJ2-7; 9 bases fit TRBD2. CDR1 and CDR2 from the germline V gene are SGHAT and FQDESV (reference sequence). CDR3 length: 15 residues. V lost 0 bases, J lost 1 base, and 1 base stayed unmatched. This CDR3 reads CASSLARGGSYEQYF. CDR3 DNA sequence: TGTGCCAGCAGCTTAGCGCGGGGGGGTTCCTACGAGCAGTACTTC.

V gene TRBV7-9 combines with J gene TRBJ2-7, with D possibly being TRBD1 (5 bases). CDR3 size: 14 residues. Trimming removed 2 bases at V and 6 bases at J, with 14 bases between. In germline, CDR1 is SEHNR, CDR2 FQNEAQ (reference sequence). CDR3 protein: CASSLSEPGIEQYF. CDR3 coding DNA: TGTGCCAGCAGCTTATCAGAACCAGGGATCGAGCAGTACTTC.

This chain links TRBV5-1 with TRBJ2-3, with D possibly TRBD1 on 6 matching bases. Trimming removed 0 bases from V and 2 bases from J, with 10 bases in between. This CDR3 is 15 amino acids long. Germline assignment: CDR1 SGHRS and CDR2 YFSETQ. Written as DNA, the CDR3 is TGCGCCAGCAGCTTGGATGGGGACAACACAGATACGCAGTATTTT. Translation: CASSLDGDNTDTQYF.

J is TRBJ1-1 and V is TRBV20-1; D not certain. CDR3 size: 10 residues. Between the trimmed V and J ends, which lost 4 bases and 6 bases, there was a span of 6 bases. Looked up from germline, CDR1 is DFQATT and CDR2 is SNEGSKA (reference sequence). This chain's CDR3 is CSAKAPEAFF. The CDR3 coding sequence is TGCAGTGCTAAGGCGCCTGAAGCTTTCTTT.

The chain has TRBV19 and TRBJ2-3; 7 nucleotides line up with TRBD2. CDR3 length: 16 residues. Trimming removed 4 bases from V and 0 bases from J; junction bases left unmatched: 7. Per the germline V gene, CDR1 is LNHDA and CDR2 is SQIVND (reference sequence). The CDR3 reads CASSKSGKASTDTQYF. For the CDR3, the DNA is TGTGCCAGTAGTAAAAGCGGGAAGGCTAGCACAGATACGCAGTATTTT.

This clone has just one count. V is TRBV5-6 and J is TRBJ2-1, with 12 bases that match TRBD1. With 0 bases clipped from V and 9 bases from J, the junction kept 4 bases outside the gene matches. The CDR3 spans 15 residues. Per the germline V gene, CDR1 is SGHDT and CDR2 is YYEEEE. The CDR3 sequence: CASSLAGTGGREQFF. In DNA form, the CDR3 reads TGTGCCAGCAGCTTGGCCGGGACAGGGGGCCGTGAGCAGTTCTTC.

The J gene is TRBJ2-1, the V gene TRBV7-9; D not resolved. The CDR3 spans 17 residues. The germline CDR1 and CDR2 sequences are SEHNR and FQNEAQ (reference sequence). The V end was cut by 2 bases, the J end by 8 bases, with 22 bases between. This CDR3 reads CASSLRNKGRTSDEQFF. CDR3 nucleotide sequence: TGTGCCAGCAGCTTACGAAACAAGGGCCGAACAAGCGATGAGCAGTTCTTC.

The J gene is TRBJ2-7, the V gene TRBV19, with TRBD1 matching 7 bases. V lost 4 bases to trimming and J lost 2 bases; unmatched junction nucleotides: 5. The CDR3 is 14 residues long. Germline V gene lookup returns CDR1 LNHDA and CDR2 SQIVND (reference sequence). CDR3 sequence reads: CASSKWTGPYEQYF. Here the CDR3 DNA reads TGTGCCAGTAGTAAGTGGACAGGCCCCTACGAGCAGTACTTC.

In the case of this clone: The sample holds other DNA sequences that translate to the same CDR3. The chain employs TRBV4-1 and TRBJ2-2; D gene unclear. There are 13 residues in the CDR3. Trimming removed 4 bases at V and 2 bases at J, with 5 bases between. Looked up from germline, CDR1 is MGHRA and CDR2 is YSYEKL. The CDR3 DNA reads TGCGCCAGCAGCCCACAAAACACCGGGGAGCTGTTTTTT. It translates to CASSPQNTGELFF.

The chain is built from TRBV28 and TRBJ1-4; tentatively, D is TRBD1 (5 bases). The germline gives CDR1 MDHEN, CDR2 SYDVKM. Trimming removed 2 bases at V and 8 bases at J, with 12 bases between. The CDR3 is 14 amino acids. The DNA for the CDR3 is TGTGCCAGCAGTTTAACGGTAGGGGTGGAAAAACTGTTTTTT. This encodes CASSLTVGVEKLFF.

A note on this clone: The same CDR3 arises from other DNA sequences in this sample as well. The CDR3 reads CASSFRNTGELFF. In nucleotides, the CDR3 is TGTGCCAGCAGTTTCCGAAACACCGGGGAGCTGTTTTTT. The rearrangement links TRBV27 to TRBJ2-2; D remains ambiguous. Germline CDR1 MNHEY, CDR2 SMNVEV (reference sequence). The V end was cut by 3 bases, the J end by 2 bases, with 4 bases between. This CDR3 contains 13 residues.

About this clone itself: This sample also contains other DNA sequences that code for the same CDR3. The V call is TRBV11-2, the J call TRBJ1-1; unclear D gene. V lost 5 bases to trimming and J lost 0 bases, with 10 bases between them. CDR1 SGHAT and CDR2 FQNNGV come from the germline V gene. The length of the CDR3 is 14 residues. The DNA for the CDR3 is TGTGCCAGCAGCCCCCGGGCCTTGAACACTGAAGCTTTCTTT. Translating gives CASSPRALNTEAFF.

The chain has TRBV27 and TRBJ2-7; the D is unclear. The V end was cut by 1 base, the J end by 8 bases, with 18 bases between. Germline-derived CDR1 and CDR2 are MNHEY and SMNVEV (reference sequence). This CDR3 contains 15 residues. CDR3 in amino acids: CASSLWAGSGGKQYF. In DNA form, the CDR3 reads TGTGCCAGCAGTTTATGGGCAGGCTCGGGTGGGAAGCAGTACTTC.

V gene TRBV4-1 combines with J gene TRBJ1-2, with D perhaps TRBD1 (5 bases). The CDR3 spans 14 residues. With 1 base removed from V and 8 bases from J, the gap between germline ends came to 14 bases. Germline V lookup: CDR1 MGHRA, CDR2 YSYEKL. For the CDR3, the DNA is TGCGCCAGCAGCCAAGGGGCAGGGTTCCGCGGCTACACCTTC. This sequence encodes CASSQGAGFRGYTF.

V and J are TRBV4-1 and TRBJ2-7, with TRBD1 matching over 7 bases. The CDR3 has 16 amino acids. The germline CDR1 and CDR2 sequences are MGHRA and YSYEKL. V dropped 3 bases and J dropped 0; count of bases not matched to a gene: 8. This CDR3 reads CASSQGDSAYSYEQYF. CDR3 DNA: TGCGCCAGCAGCCAGGGGGACAGCGCCTACTCCTACGAGCAGTACTTC.

About this clone itself: Other DNA sequences in this sample translate to the same CDR3. The chain has TRBV9 and TRBJ2-5, with D maybe TRBD1 (7 bases). Germline CDR1 is SGDLS and CDR2 is YYNGEE. Trimming pared 5 bases from V and 2 bases from J, leaving 13 bases between. CDR3 length equals 14 residues. CDR3 in DNA: TGTGCCAGCAGTGGGGGGACAGTGCAAGAGACCCAGTACTTC. This gives the protein CASSGGTVQETQYF.

This clone was detected only once. The chain is built from TRBV27 and TRBJ2-1; D is unresolved. Germline V lookup: CDR1 MNHEY, CDR2 SMNVEV (reference sequence). There are 13 residues in the CDR3. Trimming removed 3 bases from V and 6 bases from J, with 9 bases in between. Here the CDR3 DNA reads TGTGCCAGCAGTTTTACATCACCCAATGAGCAGTTCTTC. Translating it yields CASSFTSPNEQFF.

The chain links TRBV2 to TRBJ2-1; D may be TRBD1 (6 bases). The germline V gene encodes CDR1 SNHLY and CDR2 FYNNEI. The CDR3 is 15 amino acids. Trimming took off 4 bases at V and 0 bases at J, with 10 bases between the two ends. CDR3 nucleotide sequence: TGTGCCAGCAGTGTCAGGGGAAGCTCCTACAATGAGCAGTTCTTC. It is translated as CASSVRGSSYNEQFF.

This rearrangement joins TRBV5-1 to TRBJ2-2; 7 nucleotides line up with TRBD2. The CDR3 runs to 16 residues. Trimming removed 0 bases from V and 2 bases from J; junction bases left unmatched: 4. Germline V gene sequence: CDR1 SGHRS, CDR2 YFSETQ. CDR3 amino acids: CASSLAGTTNTGELFF. CDR3 in DNA: TGCGCCAGCAGCTTGGCCGGGACTACCAACACCGGGGAGCTGTTTTTT.

This rearrangement joins TRBV19 to TRBJ2-7, with D perhaps being TRBD1 or TRBD2 (5 bases each). Trimming took off 6 bases at V and 0 bases at J, with 15 bases between the two ends. The CDR3 spans 15 residues. The V gene's germline CDR1 is LNHDA and CDR2 SQIVND (reference sequence). In DNA form, the CDR3 reads TGTGCCAGTAGCCCGGGGCAGACGAGCTCCTACGAGCAGTACTTC. This gives the protein CASSPGQTSSYEQYF. Full variable domain (remainder filled in from reference TRBV19 and TRBJ2-7): DGGITQSPKYLFRKEGQNVTLSCEQNLNHDAMYWYRQDPGQGLRLIYYSQIVNDFQKGDIAEGYSVSREKKESFPLTVTSAQKNPTAFYLCASSPGQTSSYEQYFGPGTRLTVT.

The genes are TRBV14 and TRBJ1-1, with TRBD1 matching over 12 bases. Unmatched junction bases numbered 15, after V lost 5 bases and J lost 5 bases. The germline V gene encodes CDR1 SGHDN and CDR2 FVKESK. CDR3 length equals 18 residues. The DNA for the CDR3 is TGTGCCAGCAGCAGGTCTCCCGGGACAGGGGGCGTCGAGACTGAAGCTTTCTTT. Protein product: CASSRSPGTGGVETEAFF.